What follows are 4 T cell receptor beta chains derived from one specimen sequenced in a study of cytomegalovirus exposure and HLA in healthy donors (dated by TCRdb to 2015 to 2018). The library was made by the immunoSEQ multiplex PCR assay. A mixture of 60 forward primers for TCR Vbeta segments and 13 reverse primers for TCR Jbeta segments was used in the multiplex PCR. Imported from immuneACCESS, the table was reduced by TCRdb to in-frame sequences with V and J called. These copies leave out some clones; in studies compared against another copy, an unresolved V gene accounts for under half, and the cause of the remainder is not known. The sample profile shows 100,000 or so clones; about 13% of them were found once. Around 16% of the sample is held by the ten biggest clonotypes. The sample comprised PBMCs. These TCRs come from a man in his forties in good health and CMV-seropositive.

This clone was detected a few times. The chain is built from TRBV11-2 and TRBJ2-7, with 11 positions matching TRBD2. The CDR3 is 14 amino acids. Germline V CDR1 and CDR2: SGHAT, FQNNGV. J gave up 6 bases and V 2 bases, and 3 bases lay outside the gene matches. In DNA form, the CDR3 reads TGTGCCAGCAGCTTAAGACTAGCGGGGAGCGAGCAGTACTTC. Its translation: CASSLRLAGSEQYF.

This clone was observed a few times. The CDR3, as DNA: TGTGCCAGCAGTGCCTGGGGACAGGGAGATAACAATGAGCAGTTCTTC. Protein sequence: CASSAWGQGDNNEQFF. The rearrangement uses TRBV27 and TRBJ2-1; 9 bases line up with TRBD1. J gave up 5 bases and V 5 bases, and 10 bases lay outside the gene matches. The CDR3 extends over 16 amino acids. In germline, CDR1 is MNHEY, CDR2 SMNVEV (reference sequence).

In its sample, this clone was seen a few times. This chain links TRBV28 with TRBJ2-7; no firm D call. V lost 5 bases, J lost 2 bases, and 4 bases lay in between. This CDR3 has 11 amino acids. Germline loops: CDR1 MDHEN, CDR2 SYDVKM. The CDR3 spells CASSPTYEQYF. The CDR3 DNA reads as TGTGCCAGCAGTCCTACCTACGAGCAGTACTTC.

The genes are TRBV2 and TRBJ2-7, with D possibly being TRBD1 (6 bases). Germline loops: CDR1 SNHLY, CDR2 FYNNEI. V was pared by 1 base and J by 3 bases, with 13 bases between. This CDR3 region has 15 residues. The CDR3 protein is CASSEGRQGLYEQYF. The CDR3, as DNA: TGTGCCAGCAGTGAAGGACGCCAGGGGCTCTACGAGCAGTACTTC.